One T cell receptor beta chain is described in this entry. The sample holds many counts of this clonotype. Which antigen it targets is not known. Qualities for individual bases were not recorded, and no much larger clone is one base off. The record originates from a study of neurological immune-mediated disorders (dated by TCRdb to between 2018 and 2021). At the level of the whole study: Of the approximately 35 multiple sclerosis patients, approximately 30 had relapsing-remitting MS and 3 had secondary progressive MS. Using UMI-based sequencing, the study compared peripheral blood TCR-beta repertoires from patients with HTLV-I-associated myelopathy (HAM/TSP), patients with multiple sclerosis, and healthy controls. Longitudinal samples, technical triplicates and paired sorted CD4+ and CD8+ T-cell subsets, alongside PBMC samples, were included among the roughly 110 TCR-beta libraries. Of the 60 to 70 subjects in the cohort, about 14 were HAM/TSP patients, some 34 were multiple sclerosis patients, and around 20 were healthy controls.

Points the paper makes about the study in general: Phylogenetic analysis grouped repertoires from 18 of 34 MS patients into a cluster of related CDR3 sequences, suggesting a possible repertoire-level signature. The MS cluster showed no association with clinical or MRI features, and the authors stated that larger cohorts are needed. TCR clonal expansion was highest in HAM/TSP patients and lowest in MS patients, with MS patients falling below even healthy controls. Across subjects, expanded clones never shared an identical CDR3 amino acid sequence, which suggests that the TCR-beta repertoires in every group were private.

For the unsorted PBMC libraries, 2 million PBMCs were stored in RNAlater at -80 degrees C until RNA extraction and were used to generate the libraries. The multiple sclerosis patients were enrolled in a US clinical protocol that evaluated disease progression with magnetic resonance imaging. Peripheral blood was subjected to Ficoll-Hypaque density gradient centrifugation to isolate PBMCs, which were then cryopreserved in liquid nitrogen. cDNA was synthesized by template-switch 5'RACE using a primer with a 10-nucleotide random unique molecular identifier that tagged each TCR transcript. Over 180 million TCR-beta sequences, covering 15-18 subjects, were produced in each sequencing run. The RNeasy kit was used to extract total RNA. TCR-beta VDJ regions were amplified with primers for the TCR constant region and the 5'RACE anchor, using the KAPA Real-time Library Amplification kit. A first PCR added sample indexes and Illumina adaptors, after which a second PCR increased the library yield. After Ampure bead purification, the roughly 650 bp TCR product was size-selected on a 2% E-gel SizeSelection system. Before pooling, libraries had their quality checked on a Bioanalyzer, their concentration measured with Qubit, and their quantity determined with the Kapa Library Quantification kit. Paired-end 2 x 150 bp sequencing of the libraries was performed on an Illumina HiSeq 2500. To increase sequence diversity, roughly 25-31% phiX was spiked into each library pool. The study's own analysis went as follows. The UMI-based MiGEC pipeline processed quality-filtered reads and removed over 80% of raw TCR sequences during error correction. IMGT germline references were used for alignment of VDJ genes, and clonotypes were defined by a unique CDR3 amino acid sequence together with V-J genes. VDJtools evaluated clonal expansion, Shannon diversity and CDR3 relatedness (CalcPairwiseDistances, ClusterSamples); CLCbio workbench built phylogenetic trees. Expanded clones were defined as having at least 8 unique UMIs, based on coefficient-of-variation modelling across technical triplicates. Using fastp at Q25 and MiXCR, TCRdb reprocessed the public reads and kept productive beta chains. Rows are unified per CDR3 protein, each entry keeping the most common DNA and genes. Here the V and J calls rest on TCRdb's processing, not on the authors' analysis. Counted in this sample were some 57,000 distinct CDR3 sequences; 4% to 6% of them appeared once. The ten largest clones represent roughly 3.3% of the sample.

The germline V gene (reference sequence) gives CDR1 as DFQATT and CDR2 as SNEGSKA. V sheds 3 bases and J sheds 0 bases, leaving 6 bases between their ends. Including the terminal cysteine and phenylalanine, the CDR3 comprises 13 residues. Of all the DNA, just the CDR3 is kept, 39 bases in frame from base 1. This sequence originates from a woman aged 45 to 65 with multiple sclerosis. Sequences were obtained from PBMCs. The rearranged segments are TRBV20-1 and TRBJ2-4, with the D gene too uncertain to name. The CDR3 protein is CSASNIAKNIQYF. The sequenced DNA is TGCAGTGCTAGCAACATAGCCAAAAACATTCAGTACTTC.